This record covers a single T cell receptor beta chain. In the source study's methods: Cell counts per sample came from amplifying reference gene primers. The data were produced by immunoSEQ multiplex PCR, yet TCRdb's version contains in-frame clones alone and is incomplete. V, J and clone size are taken as reported in that table, and D and trimming were inferred from the DNA itself. The table has about 460,000 clones, about nine tenths seen once. Participants spanned ages about 18 to 90 years and resided in 20 to 25 US areas. Two negative PCRs, clearance, or symptom resolution characterized the recovered Cohort 3 donors. The sample comes from a study of blood T cell repertoires in COVID-19. Across the whole study: Researchers got acute and convalescent COVID-19 samples from the United States, Italy and Spain.

CDR1 SGHDT and CDR2 YYEEEE come from the germline V gene. The CDR3 is 13 amino acids. The V and J ends lost 1 base and 7 bases respectively, with 11 bases between them. The chain couples TRBV5-6 to TRBJ1-1, with a possible D match to TRBD1 (5 bases). The sequencing sample was made of PBMCs or T cells enriched from blood (not recorded which). This clonotype was sampled from a woman aged 60-70 years who had recovered from COVID-19. CDR3 bases: TGTGCCAGCAGCTTGCGGGCCGGGGGTGAAGCTTTCTTT. Amino acid sequence: CASSLRAGGEAFF.